Sequencing of this T cell receptor (beta chain) was carried out in a study of a mutant IDH1 vaccine in newly diagnosed glioma. Turning to the study itself: Prior therapy was radiotherapy, temozolomide, or both; most received both.

This clone was counted only a few times. Germline V gene data show CDR1 as MNHNS and CDR2 as SASEGT. CDR3 length equals 12 residues. Trimming took 8 bases from V and 2 from J; bases not matched to a gene: 0. The method was immunoSEQ multiplex PCR; TCRdb's version includes in-frame clones alone and lacks a portion of them. The sample shows 70,000 or so clones, approximately 82% of them seen only once. Time point in this sample: baseline, week 1 (first vaccination visit). Noted treatment: pre-vaccination baseline after standard-of-care therapy. The sample consisted of peripheral blood mononuclear cells (PBMCs), taken from a glioma patient treated with radiotherapy, temozolomide or both. The clonotype originates from a woman aged 18-29 years with glioma. Some clones in this sample may be carry-over from other donors' samples. The chain links TRBV6-1 to TRBJ1-5; 7 bases agree with TRBD1. The CDR3, as DNA: TGTGCCAGCGACAGGGGCAATCAGCCCCAGCATTTT. It yields the protein CASDRGNQPQHF.